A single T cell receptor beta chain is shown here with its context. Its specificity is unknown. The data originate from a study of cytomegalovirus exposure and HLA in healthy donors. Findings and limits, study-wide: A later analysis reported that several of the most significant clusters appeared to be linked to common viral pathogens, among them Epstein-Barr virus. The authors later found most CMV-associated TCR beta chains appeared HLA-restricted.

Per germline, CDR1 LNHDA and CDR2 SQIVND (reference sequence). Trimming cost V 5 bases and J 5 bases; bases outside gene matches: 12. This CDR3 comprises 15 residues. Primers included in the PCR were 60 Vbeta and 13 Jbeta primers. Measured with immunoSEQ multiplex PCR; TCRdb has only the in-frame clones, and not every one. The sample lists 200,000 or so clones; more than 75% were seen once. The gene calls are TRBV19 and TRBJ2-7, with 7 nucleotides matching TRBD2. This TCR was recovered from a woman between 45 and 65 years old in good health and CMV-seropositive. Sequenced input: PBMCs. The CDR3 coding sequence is TGTGCCAGTAGTCCCCAGGGCGGGAGCTTCCACGAGCAGTACTTC. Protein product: CASSPQGGSFHEQYF. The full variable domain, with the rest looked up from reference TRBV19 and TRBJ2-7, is DGGITQSPKYLFRKEGQNVTLSCEQNLNHDAMYWYRQDPGQGLRLIYYSQIVNDFQKGDIAEGYSVSREKKESFPLTVTSAQKNPTAFYLCASSPQGGSFHEQYFGPGTRLTVT.